This T cell receptor beta chain emerged from a study of T-cell reconstitution after alpha-beta-depleted transplantation in children. Study results and limitations: Elevated TCRbeta diversity at day 60 was traced, in some patients, to surviving recipient T cells and thymic progenitors. Two months or so post-transplant, alpha-beta T cells reportedly derived from several hundred expanded graft clones.

The CDR3 consists of 11 residues. V lost 5 bases to trimming and J lost 12 bases, with 11 bases between them. Germline V gene sequence: CDR1 SGHTA, CDR2 FQGNSA. Unique molecular identifiers were incorporated when the TCRbeta library was constructed. From the PCR reads, TCRdb called clonotypes with MiXCR, one entry per CDR3 protein. This repertoire shows about 590,000 distinct CDR3 sequences, 10% to 15% found once; its top ten account for around 2.2%. This clonotype was counted a few times. Its antigen remains unidentified. The chain uses TRBV7-2 and TRBJ2-1; D is ambiguous. The clonotype comes from a male patient under 18 who had a stem cell transplant for acute myeloid leukemia, so the T cells may come from the graft donor. Material: PBMCs, mostly from graft donor cells, obtained 360 days after TCRalphabeta/CD19-depleted stem cell transplant. CDR3 loop: CASSHTDGQFF. The CDR3 DNA sequence: TGTGCCAGCAGCCACACGGACGGGCAGTTCTTC.